This T cell receptor beta chain emerged from a study of shared clonotypes between healthy human individuals. Assay: immunoSEQ multiplex PCR; the TCRdb copy retains only in-frame clones and omits some. Of roughly 2 million clones listed, around 95% are singletons. Germline CDR1 is SEHNR and CDR2 is FQNEAQ (reference sequence). The CDR3 is 15 residues long. The J segment lost 5 bases and the V segment lost 2 bases, leaving 5 bases of the junction unmatched. J is TRBJ2-1 and V is TRBV7-9; 8 nucleotides line up with TRBD1. The clonotype originates from a man between 18 and 29 years old in good health. The material sequenced was naive CD4+ T cells sorted from blood. The subset: CD45RA+ positively selected. In nucleotides, the CDR3 is TGTGCCAGCAGCTTAACCGGGACAGGTAACAATGAGCAGTTCTTC. It specifies CASSLTGTGNNEQFF.